This section outlines one TCR beta chain sequence together with its context. The antigen remains unidentified. These data belong to a study of cytomegalovirus exposure and HLA in healthy donors. Overall study context: Counted in an early data release were roughly 81 million unique TCRs from HLA-typed donors. Study-wide points: What a later analysis reportedly showed was that an Asian-associated ancestry cluster had fewer N-insertions than the approximately 700-donor mean. Immune exposure was documented only through CMV serostatus. The authors considered a cluster of highly shared sequence variants likely to be a sequencing artifact.

The PCR made use of 60 Vbeta and 13 Jbeta primers. This table comes from immunoSEQ multiplex PCR, and its TCRdb copy is limited to in-frame clones, with some not included. The table has approximately 250,000 clones, more than 75% seen once. This CDR3 is 15 amino acids long. Trimming removed 2 bases at V and 5 bases at J, with 13 bases between. In germline, CDR1 is WSHSY, CDR2 SAAADI. The sample was PBMCs. The receptor was derived from a girl aged 2 to 10 in good health and CMV-seronegative. The chain uses TRBV10-2 and TRBJ2-1; D is perhaps TRBD2 (6 bases). This chain's CDR3 is CASSEHGRPNNEQFF. In nucleotides, the CDR3 is TGCGCCAGCAGTGAGCACGGGAGACCGAACAATGAGCAGTTCTTC.